The present T cell receptor (beta chain) was sequenced within a study of CD8 T cells in Susac syndrome. A word on this clonotype: Its specificity is not known.

The RNA, about 0.5 to 1 ug, was put through reverse transcription using random hexamers. Amplification of the TCR beta CDR3 was carried out by immunoSEQ multiplex PCR, which spanned a total of 54 Vbeta and 13 Jbeta segments. TCRdb used MiXCR to reprocess the immunoSEQ multiplex PCR reads, holding one entry per CDR3 protein. The sample has some 220,000 distinct CDR3 sequences; around 96% are singletons. General study results and limits: The relatively small number of individuals in the TCR sequencing and HLA analysis was acknowledged by the study.

The specimen sequenced was CD4+ T cells from PBMCs. The sequence was collected from a human donor with multiple sclerosis.

CDR3 coding DNA: TGTGCCAGCAGTCAGGGGATGTATGGCTACACCTTC. Its protein is CASSQGMYGYTF. The V call is TRBV11-2, the J call TRBJ1-2, with D possibly TRBD1 on 6 matching bases. Trimming shortened V by 6 bases and J by 5 bases, and 10 bases separated the two germline ends. The length of the CDR3 is 12 residues. Germline CDR1 SGHAT, CDR2 FQNNGV.